Sequencing of this TCR delta chain was carried out in a study of gamma delta lymphoproliferative disorders and STAT genes. Background on the study: The EuroClonality-NGS protocol was used to prepare delta libraries.

PBMCs from patients and controls supplied the genomic DNA for sequencing. TCRdb re-called clones from the multiplex PCR reads using CATT. This sample carries several hundred delta-chain clones, around 1.5% of them seen once, and the ten largest clones take over 65%. From germline, CDR1 is GEAIGNYY and CDR2 EKD. CDR3 size: 21 residues. V was clipped by 2 bases and J by 2 bases; unmatched bases: 16. This clone appeared a few times. TCRdb's protein, taken from a much larger clone, differs from this DNA's translation at residue 9, likely owing to a read error; the protein displayed comes from the DNA. What was sequenced was blood. This chain joins TRDV2 and TRDJ3; TRDD3 matches at 8 bases. The TCR was taken from a human donor in good health. The DNA of the CDR3 is TGTGCCTGTGACAAGGGCTGGGGGACACGCGAGTCCACCTGGGACACCCGACAGATGTTTTTC. It translates to CACDKGWGTRESTWDTRQMFF.